A single sample is the source of the 27 T cell receptor beta chains below, sequenced in a study of OX40 agonist ivuxolimab in advanced cancers. The data were produced by immunoSEQ multiplex PCR, yet TCRdb's version contains in-frame clones alone and is incomplete. The data contain tens of thousands of clones, less than 95% of them singletons. The sample here was CD4+ or CD8+ T cells sorted from blood, taken in a trial of the OX40 agonist ivuxolimab. Source of these receptors: an adult with an advanced solid tumor such as melanoma, head and neck, liver or kidney cancer.

V is TRBV30 and J is TRBJ2-5, with TRBD2 matching over 8 bases. The J segment lost 4 bases and the V segment lost 3 bases, leaving 10 bases of the junction unmatched. This CDR3 has 15 residues. From germline, CDR1 is GTSNPN and CDR2 SVGIG (reference sequence). The CDR3 sequence: CAWSAGLAGGETQYF. DNA for the CDR3: TGTGCCTGGAGCGCCGGCCTAGCGGGTGGAGAGACCCAGTACTTC. Supplemented by reference TRBV30 and TRBJ2-5, the full variable domain reads SQTIHQWPATLVQPVGSPLSLECTVEGTSNPNLYWYRQAAGRGLQLLFYSVGIGQISSEVPQNLSASRPQDRQFILSSKKLLLSDSGFYLCAWSAGLAGGETQYFGPGTRLLVL.

CDR3 loop: CASSEASLGSNQPQHF. CDR3 bases: TGTGCCAGCAGTGAAGCGAGCCTTGGGAGCAATCAGCCCCAGCATTTT. The J gene is TRBJ1-5, the V gene TRBV6-1; D ambiguous. CDR1 is MNHNS and CDR2 is SASEGT in the germline V gene. The CDR3 is 16 residues long. The germline V and J ends were trimmed by 0 bases and 1 base, with 10 bases remaining between them.

The chain carries TRBV5-4 and TRBJ2-3; the D gene is possibly TRBD1 (6 bases). Between the trimmed V and J ends, which lost 5 bases and 4 bases, there was a span of 20 bases. CDR1 is SGHNT, CDR2 YYREEE, per germline (reference sequence). The CDR3 is made up of 16 amino acids. DNA of the CDR3: TGTGCCAGCAGTCAAAATACAGGGACCCAACCAGATACGCAGTATTTT. Amino acids: CASSQNTGTQPDTQYF.

The chain links TRBV19 to TRBJ2-1, with 7 positions matching TRBD1. This CDR3 region has 15 residues. CDR1 is LNHDA and CDR2 is SQIVND in the germline V gene (reference sequence). The ends lost 7 bases at V and 7 bases at J; junction bases unmatched: 13. The CDR3 loop reads CASTLGTDQENEQFF. The DNA of the CDR3 is TGTGCCAGTACCCTAGGGACAGATCAGGAGAATGAGCAGTTCTTC.

This rearrangement joins TRBV18 to TRBJ1-5; no clear D gene. Deletions cut 2 bases from V and 1 base from J, with 6 bases between. Germline V lookup: CDR1 KGHSH, CDR2 LQKENI. The CDR3 has 14 amino acids. This CDR3 is CASSPGQSNQPQHF. CDR3 bases: TGTGCCAGCTCACCAGGGCAGAGCAATCAGCCCCAGCATTTT. Looking up the rest from reference TRBV18 and TRBJ1-5 gives the full variable domain: NAGVMQNPRHLVRRRGQEARLRCSPMKGHSHVYWYRQLPEEGLKFMVYLQKENIIDESGMPKERFSAEFPKEGPSILRIQQVVRGDSAAYFCASSPGQSNQPQHFGDGTRLSIL.

The chain recombines TRBV27 with TRBJ2-5, with D perhaps TRBD1 or TRBD2 (6 bases each). The J call is uncertain, as TRBJ2-7 better fits the DNA end. This CDR3 comprises 14 residues. The germline gives CDR1 MNHEY, CDR2 SMNVEV (reference sequence). CDR3 region: CASSQGREVYEQYF. CDR3 bases: TGTGCCAGCAGCCAGGGGCGGGAAGTCTACGAGCAGTACTTC.

The genes are TRBV14 and TRBJ2-1; TRBD2 matches 10 bases. J gave up 4 bases and V 4 bases, and 4 bases lay outside the gene matches. CDR1 is SGHDN and CDR2 is FVKESK in the germline V gene. This CDR3 is 15 amino acids long. For the CDR3, the DNA is TGTGCCAGCAGCCGACTAGCGGGCCCTTACAATGAGCAGTTCTTC. Residues: CASSRLAGPYNEQFF.

The genes are TRBV4-2 and TRBJ1-3; a weak D match, TRBD1 (6 bases). The CDR3 runs 17 residues. Between the trimmed V and J ends, which lost 4 bases and 0 bases, there was a span of 16 bases. Germline CDR1 and CDR2: LGHNA and YNFKEQ. The CDR3 is CASSRPEGVFSGNTIYF. The CDR3 DNA is TGTGCCAGCAGCCGCCCCGAGGGGGTATTCTCTGGAAACACCATATATTTT.

This chain joins TRBV4-1 and TRBJ1-4, with unresolved D. Deletions cut 8 bases from V and 5 bases from J, with 3 bases between. This CDR3 region has 10 residues. Per the germline V gene, CDR1 is MGHRA and CDR2 is YSYEKL. CDR3 DNA: TGCGCCAGCGGCAATGAAAAACTGTTTTTT. Encoded protein: CASGNEKLFF.

This clone has only one observation. The gene calls are TRBV6-1 and TRBJ2-5; D may be TRBD1 (6 bases). Germline values: CDR1 MNHNS, CDR2 SASEGT. The CDR3 spans 14 residues. The V end lost 8 bases, the J end lost 2 bases, and 15 bases lay between the germline ends. CDR3 protein: CASVIGGIQETQYF. As DNA, the CDR3 is TGTGCCAGCGTGATAGGGGGTATACAAGAGACCCAGTACTTC.

There are a few counts of this clone. This chain connects TRBV7-2 to TRBJ1-4; D may be TRBD1 (5 bases). The CDR3 consists of 14 residues. Germline V CDR1 and CDR2: SGHTA, FQGNSA. V was clipped by 4 bases and J by 5 bases, with 11 bases between them. The CDR3 region is CASSSGLGNEKLFF. For the CDR3, the DNA is TGTGCCAGCAGCTCGGGACTGGGGAATGAAAAACTGTTTTTT.

This chain uses TRBV6-5 with TRBJ1-2; no definite D call. Looked up from germline, CDR1 is MNHEY and CDR2 is SVGAGI. CDR3 length: 14 residues. V was clipped by 2 bases and J by 7 bases, with 14 bases between them. CDR3 in DNA: TGTGCCAGCAGTTACGGCAAGGGCAAGGGTGGCTACACCTTC. Amino acid sequence: CASSYGKGKGGYTF.

The CDR3 sequence is CASSAPDRGGTIYF. CDR3 coding DNA: TGTGCCAGCAGTGCCCCTGACAGGGGAGGCACCATATATTTT. The V and J genes are TRBV2 and TRBJ1-3; 8 positions match TRBD1. This CDR3 has 14 amino acids. Per the germline V gene, CDR1 is SNHLY and CDR2 is FYNNEI. V shed 4 bases and J 9 bases; nucleotides not matched to a gene: 8.

This chain joins TRBV5-1 and TRBJ2-1; 8 nucleotides match TRBD2. This CDR3 contains 16 residues. In germline, CDR1 is SGHRS, CDR2 YFSETQ. Trimming removed 0 bases from V and 5 bases from J; junction bases left unmatched: 7. The CDR3 DNA follows: TGCGCCAGCAGCTTGGGAAGCGGGGGAAAAAACAATGAGCAGTTCTTC. Translating it yields CASSLGSGGKNNEQFF. Using reference TRBV5-1 and TRBJ2-1 for the parts outside the CDR3, the full variable domain is KAGVTQTPRYLIKTRGQQVTLSCSPISGHRSVSWYQQTPGQGLQFLFEYFSETQRNKGNFPGRFSGRQFSNSRSEMNVSTLELGDSALYLCASSLGSGGKNNEQFFGPGTRLTVL.

The chain carries TRBV14 and TRBJ1-4; D is unclear. Germline-derived CDR1 and CDR2 are SGHDN and FVKESK. Trimming removed 1 base from V and 10 bases from J, with 7 bases in between. The CDR3 consists of 12 residues. CDR3 protein: CASSQASGKLFF. CDR3 sequence (DNA): TGTGCCAGCAGCCAAGCCTCGGGAAAACTGTTTTTT.

The genes are TRBV19 and TRBJ2-7, with D possibly TRBD2 on 5 matching bases. The length of the CDR3 is 15 residues. Looked up from germline, CDR1 is LNHDA and CDR2 is SQIVND (reference sequence). V lost 5 bases and J 3 bases, leaving 17 bases between the germline ends. The CDR3 DNA reads TGTGCCAGTAGTGGTCGCGCAGGCGGGCGCTACGAGCAGTACTTC. Protein product: CASSGRAGGRYEQYF.

V gene TRBV30 combines with J gene TRBJ1-6; D is undetermined. V lost 2 bases and J lost 4, with 9 bases in between. The CDR3 has 14 residues. Germline V CDR1 and CDR2: GTSNPN, SVGIG (reference sequence). The CDR3 DNA reads as TGTGCCTGGAGTAAGGAGGCGTATAATTCACCCCTCCACTTT. This encodes CAWSKEAYNSPLHF. The whole variable domain, filled in from reference TRBV30 and TRBJ1-6, reads SQTIHQWPATLVQPVGSPLSLECTVEGTSNPNLYWYRQAAGRGLQLLFYSVGIGQISSEVPQNLSASRPQDRQFILSSKKLLLSDSGFYLCAWSKEAYNSPLHFGNGTRLTVT.

The chain recombines TRBV11-2 with TRBJ1-1, with D possibly TRBD1 on 5 matching bases. Germline V CDR1 and CDR2: SGHAT, FQNNGV. V lost 5 bases to trimming and J lost 1 base, with 14 bases between them. This CDR3 is built from 15 residues. DNA of the CDR3: TGTGCCAGCAGCCCCCCGGAAGGACAGAACACTGAAGCTTTCTTT. It is translated as CASSPPEGQNTEAFF.

This sequence joins TRBV6-5 and TRBJ1-4, with TRBD1 as a possible D gene (6 bases). The V and J ends lost 2 bases and 0 bases respectively, with 7 bases between them. CDR3 length equals 15 residues. Germline V gene lookup returns CDR1 MNHEY and CDR2 SVGAGI. In DNA, the CDR3 is TGTGCCAGCAGTTACAGGGGGGCAACTAATGAAAAACTGTTTTTT. Protein product: CASSYRGATNEKLFF.

The gene calls are TRBV19 and TRBJ1-2; 9 bases fit TRBD1. The CDR3 contains 13 residues. Losses at the gene ends were 4 bases for V and 3 bases for J; bases not matched to a gene: 0. Germline V gene data show CDR1 as LNHDA and CDR2 as SQIVND (reference sequence). This chain's CDR3 is CASSRTGDYGYTF. DNA for the CDR3: TGTGCCAGTAGTAGGACAGGGGACTATGGCTACACCTTC.

The chain employs TRBV5-1 and TRBJ2-3, with 7 bases aligning to TRBD1. CDR3 length equals 14 residues. Losses at the gene ends were 5 bases for V and 2 bases for J; bases not matched to a gene: 5. Germline CDR1 and CDR2: SGHRS and YFSETQ. Here the CDR3 reads CASREDRHTDTQYF. CDR3 in DNA: TGCGCCAGCAGGGAGGACAGGCACACAGATACGCAGTATTTT.

The rearrangement joins TRBV19 to TRBJ1-5; no clear D gene. The CDR3 is 14 amino acids. Germline V lookup: CDR1 LNHDA, CDR2 SQIVND (reference sequence). Trimming cost V 5 bases and J 7 bases, with 15 bases left between them. CDR3 in amino acids: CASSVLGMGQPQHF. CDR3 in DNA: TGTGCCAGTAGTGTTCTCGGGATGGGCCAGCCCCAGCATTTT.

This chain joins TRBV7-9 and TRBJ2-1; no reliable D call. The CDR3 spans 11 residues. Germline CDR1 is SEHNR and CDR2 is FQNEAQ (reference sequence). V gave up 5 bases and J gave up 2 bases, with 1 base separating them. The CDR3 here is CASSPYNEQFF. The CDR3 DNA is TGTGCCAGCAGCCCCTACAATGAGCAGTTCTTC.

The CDR3 sequence is CASSLGTSGGYDTQYF. In DNA, the CDR3 is TGTGCCAGCAGCTTAGGGACTAGCGGAGGGTATGATACGCAGTATTTT. This chain connects TRBV5-4 to TRBJ2-3; 11 bases match TRBD2. The CDR3 loop spans 16 amino acids. From germline, CDR1 is SGHNT and CDR2 YYREEE (reference sequence). V dropped 2 bases and J dropped 6; count of bases not matched to a gene: 8.

This clone came up once. The chain employs TRBV11-2 and TRBJ2-7; 10 bases are a match to TRBD2. Germline V CDR1 and CDR2: SGHAT, FQNNGV. The CDR3 has 15 amino acids. V lost 3 bases to trimming and J lost 3 bases; unmatched junction nucleotides: 5. CDR3 coding DNA: TGTGCCAGCAGCTTCGTAGCGGGGGGTGACTACGAGCAGTACTTC. Protein: CASSFVAGGDYEQYF.

The CDR3 protein is CASSPTLRDRGLGYTF. CDR3 coding DNA: TGTGCCAGCAGCCCAACACTCCGGGACAGGGGGCTTGGCTACACCTTC. The chain combines TRBV7-8 with TRBJ1-2; 12 nucleotides align to TRBD1. Trimming removed 5 bases from V and 7 bases from J; junction bases left unmatched: 11. The length of the CDR3 is 16 residues. The germline CDR1 and CDR2 sequences are SGHVS and FQNEAQ.

The rearrangement links TRBV5-4 to TRBJ2-7; 8 positions agree with TRBD1. V was clipped by 0 bases and J by 5 bases; unmatched bases: 7. This CDR3 region has 15 residues. Germline assignment: CDR1 SGHNT and CDR2 YYREEE (reference sequence). The chain's CDR3 is CASSLEQGAINEQYF. In nucleotides, the CDR3 is TGTGCCAGCAGCTTGGAGCAGGGGGCTATCAACGAGCAGTACTTC.